This T cell receptor (beta chain) appears in the sequencing data of a study of long-term antiretroviral therapy in people with HIV. Study-wide context: It was about a decade after the earliest samples that the 2015 immediate-ART recommendation appeared.

Every single participant having HIV got treatment inside the United States. Deletions cut 3 bases from V and 0 bases from J, with 9 bases between. CDR3 length: 14 residues. CDR1 is SGDLS and CDR2 is YYNGEE in the germline V gene. Sequencing used immunoSEQ v3.0 at survey level. Sequencing used immunoSEQ multiplex PCR; TCRdb keeps in-frame clones, though not all of them. The table shows about 34,000 clones, with about 85% occurring only once. The sample here was unsorted PBMCs, taken 1.1 years after starting antiretroviral therapy. This sequence joins TRBV9 and TRBJ1-1, with D perhaps matching TRBD1 (6 bases). The clonotype was recovered from a man between 18 and 35 years old with HIV. In DNA form, the CDR3 reads TGTGCCAGCAGCGAGCGGGGGCTGAACACTGAAGCTTTCTTT. It yields the protein CASSERGLNTEAFF.